This is a list of T cell receptor beta chains from one sample in a study of T cells in Graves' hyperthyroidism and ophthalmopathy. TCRdb processed the multiplex PCR reads anew with MiXCR; each CDR3 protein has one entry. The table includes about 400,000 distinct CDR3 sequences, more than 13% detected once. Input material: blood. These receptors came from a woman younger than 45 with Graves' hyperthyroidism. Each CDR3 is given with its conserved first and last residue. A D gene is named only where the DNA matches it firmly. Size is stated for part of the rows, as once, few or many counts, or as a class when the clone is expanded.

TRBV5-4	-	TRBD1	TRBJ1-5	CASSLTTGGPGNQPQHF	TGTGCCAGCAGCTTGACGACAGGGGGCCCGGGCAATCAGCCCCAGCATTTT
TRBV3-1	many	-	TRBJ2-7	CASSLLDEQYF	TGTGCCAGCAGCCTATTAGACGAGCAGTACTTC
TRBV29-1	-	-	TRBJ1-1	CSVLRDLNTEAFF	TGCAGCGTACTCAGGGACCTCAACACTGAAGCTTTCTTT
TRBV7-8	many	TRBD2	TRBJ2-1	CASSFGLAGPRELFF	TGTGCCAGCAGCTTTGGACTAGCGGGGCCCAGGGAGCTGTTCTTC
TRBV3-1	-	-	TRBJ1-6	CASSQPGRAPLHF	TGTGCCAGCAGCCAACCCGGCCGGGCACCCCTCCACTTT
TRBV27	-	TRBD2	TRBJ2-1	CASSFRALAGSYNEQFF	TGTGCCAGCAGTTTTCGGGCGCTAGCGGGATCCTACAATGAGCAGTTCTTC
TRBV7-9	-	TRBD2	TRBJ2-7	CASRNIAGGYEQYF	TGTGCCAGCAGGAACATAGCGGGAGGTTACGAGCAGTACTTC
TRBV28	-	-	TRBJ2-2	CASSFGPNTGELFF	TGTGCCAGCAGTTTTGGCCCAAACACCGGGGAGCTGTTTTTT
TRBV30	many	TRBD1	TRBJ1-6	CAWSKDRDSPLHF	TGTGCCTGGAGCAAAGACAGGGATTCACCCCTCCACTTT
TRBV20-1	many	-	TRBJ2-3	CSARDHGGSTDTQYF	TGCAGTGCTAGAGATCACGGCGGGAGCACAGATACGCAGTATTTT
TRBV28	many	-	TRBJ2-5	CASSLGIQETQYF	TGTGCCAGCAGTTTGGGAATACAAGAGACCCAGTACTTC
TRBV10-2	few	TRBD1	TRBJ2-3	CASSVYGGQGTQYF	TGCGCCAGCAGTGTGTACGGGGGACAGGGTACGCAGTATTTT
TRBV20-1	many	-	TRBJ2-1	CSASRGAMYNEQFF	TGCAGTGCTAGTAGGGGGGCGATGTACAATGAGCAGTTCTTC
TRBV18	-	TRBD1	TRBJ2-3	CASSLLRQGASPGGSTDTQYF	TGTGCCAGCTCACTTCTACGACAGGGGGCGTCCCCGGGAGGGAGCACAGATACGCAGTATTTT
TRBV15	-	-	TRBJ2-3	CATSRGQAGTDTQYF	TGTGCCACCAGCAGAGGACAGGCCGGCACAGATACGCAGTATTTT
TRBV30	once	TRBD1	TRBJ2-5	CAWNSGQGQETQYF	TGTGCCTGGAATTCGGGACAGGGGCAAGAGACCCAGTACTTC
TRBV28	many	TRBD1	TRBJ1-2	CASSPQDRYYGYTF	TGTGCCAGCAGTCCTCAGGACAGGTACTATGGCTACACCTTC
TRBV5-1	-	-	TRBJ2-1	CASSSGRDQAYNEQFF	TGCGCCAGCAGCTCGGGCCGGGACCAGGCCTACAATGAGCAGTTCTTC
TRBV5-1	few	-	TRBJ1-4	CASSLRGGGEKLFF	TGCGCCAGCAGCTTGCGCGGTGGGGGTGAAAAACTGTTTTTT
TRBV11-2	many	TRBD1	TRBJ2-5	CASSALGQGSRETQYF	TGTGCCAGCAGCGCCTTGGGACAGGGCAGTAGGGAGACCCAGTACTTC
TRBV7-6	many	-	TRBJ1-5	CASSETSLNQPQHF	TGTGCCAGCAGCGAAACCTCTCTCAATCAGCCCCAGCATTTT
TRBV30	many	-	TRBJ1-5	CAWSTTDSQPQHF	TGTGCCTGGAGCACCACAGATTCCCAGCCCCAGCATTTT
TRBV6-1	-	TRBD2	TRBJ2-1	CASSFHNSGINNEQFF	TGTGCCAGCAGTTTCCACAATAGCGGGATCAATAATGAGCAGTTCTTC
TRBV3-1	few	TRBD2	TRBJ2-1	CASSQESTSGGYNEQFF	TGTGCCAGCAGCCAAGAGTCGACTAGCGGGGGATACAATGAGCAGTTCTTC
TRBV2	-	TRBD1	TRBJ2-5	CASSGQGWQETQYF	TGTGCCAGCAGTGGACAGGGGTGGCAAGAGACCCAGTACTTC
TRBV28	few	-	TRBJ2-7	CATTSRYEQYF	TGTGCCACCACGTCCCGCTACGAGCAGTACTTC
TRBV5-1	many	-	TRBJ2-1	CASSLDDYNNEQFF	TGCGCCAGCAGCTTGGACGATTACAACAATGAGCAGTTCTTC
TRBV19	-	-	TRBJ2-1	CASSIPSSGAYNEQFF	TGTGCCAGTAGTATTCCCTCGTCGGGGGCATACAATGAGCAGTTCTTC
TRBV27	many	TRBD1	TRBJ1-1	CASLDRGGNTEAFF	TGTGCCAGCCTAGACAGGGGAGGGAACACTGAAGCTTTCTTT
TRBV12-3/TRBV12-4	many	TRBD1	TRBJ2-2	CASSLSGRGRFTGELFF	TGTGCCAGCAGTTTATCCGGCAGGGGGCGTTTCACCGGGGAGCTGTTTTTT
TRBV20-1	many	-	TRBJ2-1	CSARAISSDRGEQFF	TGCAGTGCTAGGGCGATATCTAGCGATCGGGGTGAGCAGTTCTTC
TRBV18	many	-	TRBJ1-4	CASSPGDALDDEKLFF	TGTGCCAGCTCACCAGGGGACGCCTTGGACGATGAAAAACTGTTTTTT
TRBV3-1	few	-	TRBJ2-7	CASSPRTGYSYEQYF	TGTGCCAGCAGCCCCAGAACAGGGTACTCCTACGAGCAGTACTTC
TRBV29-1	few	-	TRBJ2-5	CSTLDTKTGIQETQYF	TGCAGCACCTTAGATACTAAAACAGGGATTCAAGAGACCCAGTACTTC
TRBV12-3/TRBV12-4	many	-	TRBJ2-7	CASSTQTYEQYF	TGTGCCAGCAGTACTCAAACCTACGAGCAGTACTTC
TRBV3-1	many	TRBD1	TRBJ1-1	CASSRVQGSTEAFF	TGTGCCAGCAGCCGAGTACAGGGGAGCACTGAAGCTTTCTTT
TRBV28	many	-	TRBJ2-3	CASSHPYREGTDTQYF	TGTGCCAGCAGTCACCCCTACAGGGAGGGTACAGATACGCAGTATTTT
TRBV28	many	-	TRBJ2-5	CASSLVRDHQETQYF	TGTGCCAGCAGTTTAGTAAGGGACCACCAAGAGACCCAGTACTTC
TRBV5-1	many	TRBD2	TRBJ2-7	CASSLGLAGGLGQYF	TGCGCCAGCAGCCTAGGACTAGCGGGGGGCCTCGGGCAGTACTTC
TRBV10-2	once	-	TRBJ2-7	CASSGTGIHEQYF	TGCGCCAGCAGTGGTACGGGAATCCACGAGCAGTACTTC
TRBV6-2/TRBV6-3	many	-	TRBJ1-5	CASSLLGLDQPQHF	TGTGCCAGCAGTTTACTCGGACTGGATCAGCCCCAGCATTTT
TRBV2	many	-	TRBJ1-1	CASIIHFSVEAFF	TGTGCCAGCATTATACACTTTTCGGTTGAGGCTTTCTTT
TRBV18	many	-	TRBJ2-7	CASSHSDSNEQYF	TGTGCCAGCTCACACTCGGACAGCAACGAGCAGTACTTC
TRBV29-1	-	-	TRBJ2-1	CSVTMWGGEQFF	TGCAGCGTGACAATGTGGGGCGGTGAGCAGTTCTTC
TRBV20-1	-	TRBD1	TRBJ1-4	CSASADRALNEKLFF	TGCAGTGCTAGCGCTGACAGGGCTCTTAATGAAAAACTGTTTTTT
TRBV4-2	-	-	TRBJ2-2	CASSQATGKNTGELFF	TGTGCCAGCAGCCAAGCTACAGGGAAGAACACCGGGGAGCTGTTTTTT